These 4 T cell receptor beta chains came from one sample sequenced in a study of T cell responses to AZD1222 COVID-19 vaccine. The protocol was immunoSEQ multiplex PCR, while the TCRdb copy is restricted to in-frame clones and leaves out a portion. Of just over 80,000 clones in the sample, 80% to 90% were seen once. The starting material was peripheral blood, obtained on day 0 of AZD1222 vaccination. Receptors were obtained from an adult in good health.

The V gene is TRBV6-1, the J gene TRBJ1-1; D gene ambiguous. Germline CDR1 and CDR2: MNHNS and SASEGT. V was cut by 1 base and J by 11 bases, with 11 bases left in between. CDR3 size: 12 residues. In nucleotides, the CDR3 is TGTGCCAGCAGTGAAGGGGCCCCACCGGCTTTCTTT. This codes for CASSEGAPPAFF.

This chain connects TRBV9 to TRBJ2-7; 7 bases agree with TRBD2. This CDR3 spans 15 amino acids. V gave up 0 bases and J gave up 2 bases; unmatched junction bases: 5. Germline CDR1 and CDR2: SGDLS and YYNGEE. The CDR3 here is CASSVDEGTTYEQYF. CDR3 nucleotides: TGTGCCAGCAGCGTAGATGAGGGGACTACCTACGAGCAGTACTTC.

This chain joins TRBV7-2 and TRBJ2-5; 9 bases agree with TRBD1. This CDR3 has 14 residues. V gave up 4 bases and J gave up 4 bases; unmatched junction bases: 4. CDR1 SGHTA and CDR2 FQGNSA come from the germline V gene. The DNA of the CDR3 is TGTGCCAGCAGCTCAGCGGGACAGGGAGAGACCCAGTACTTC. Protein product: CASSSAGQGETQYF. The full variable domain, its missing parts supplied by reference TRBV7-2 and TRBJ2-5, is GAGVSQSPSNKVTEKGKDVELRCDPISGHTALYWYRQSLGQGLEFLIYFQGNSAPDKSGLPSDRFSAERTGGSVSTLTIQRTQQEDSAVYLCASSSAGQGETQYFGPGTRLLVL.

The DNA for the CDR3 is TGTGCCAGCAGCTATACGGGACAGAGGAACACTGAAGCTTTCTTT. It yields the protein CASSYTGQRNTEAFF. The V and J genes are TRBV7-9 and TRBJ1-1; 7 bases fit TRBD1. Germline CDR1 is SEHNR and CDR2 is FQNEAQ (reference sequence). With V trimmed by 4 bases and J by 1 base, 6 bases remained unmatched. The CDR3 has 15 residues.